This TCR beta chain stems from a study of OX40 agonist ivuxolimab in advanced cancers. Study-wide findings and caveats: CD8+ T cells showed, on average, more clonal expansion than CD4+ cells. Circulating CD4+ and CD8+ T cells showed clonal expansion by week 6 at 0.1 to 3.0 mg/kg. With doses of 0.1-3.0 mg/kg, partial responders showed among the lowest clonal expansion.

This CDR3 spans 16 amino acids. Germline CDR1 reads MNHNS; CDR2 reads SASEGT. Deletions cut 0 bases from V and 5 bases from J, with 16 bases between. The data were produced by immunoSEQ multiplex PCR, yet TCRdb's version contains in-frame clones alone and is incomplete. The table includes about 53,000 clones, 85% to 90% detected once. On this clone itself: Its target is unknown.

The sequenced sample was CD4+ or CD8+ T cells sorted from blood, obtained in a trial of the OX40 agonist ivuxolimab. The TCR comes from an adult with an advanced solid tumor such as melanoma, head and neck, liver or kidney cancer. The chain couples TRBV6-1 to TRBJ1-2; D ambiguous. The CDR3 reads CASSEAAGLLGYGYTF. The CDR3 region has the DNA TGTGCCAGCAGTGAAGCCGCGGGCCTTCTTGGATATGGCTACACCTTC.